Listed here are 21 T cell receptor beta chains from one sample, sequenced in a study of beta chain features in type 1 diabetes. Study outcomes and limitations: Researchers report that Type 1 diabetes patients had moderately but significantly shorter TCRB CDR3s across all four CD4+ subsets.

These receptors are not linked to any known antigen. The authors reverse transcribed all of the isolated RNA, so sequencing captured expressed TCRB transcripts. Generated by immunoSEQ multiplex PCR, the TCRdb table keeps only in-frame clones and is missing some. The sample comprises fewer than 300,000 clones, approximately 10% of which are singletons, and more than 0.015% rests with the top ten. The source material was naive CD4+ T cells from blood. These receptors were taken from a man younger than 45 with type 1 diabetes.

This clone was seen more than once but under ten times. The gene calls are TRBV6-5 and TRBJ2-3; TRBD2 might be the D (6 bases). Looked up from germline, CDR1 is MNHEY and CDR2 is SVGAGI. The CDR3 has 14 residues. Trimming pared 0 bases from V and 5 bases from J, leaving 9 bases between. The CDR3 DNA is TGTGCCAGCAGTTACTCGGGGCGGGGAGATACGCAGTATTTT. It is translated as CASSYSGRGDTQYF.

This clone occurred a few times. V usage is TRBV5-4 and J usage is TRBJ2-2, with 8 bases fitting TRBD1. The ends lost 4 bases at V and 3 bases at J; junction bases unmatched: 5. Germline loops: CDR1 SGHNT, CDR2 YYREEE (reference sequence). CDR3 length equals 15 residues. CDR3 sequence reads: CASSPRTGHTGELFF. The DNA for the CDR3 is TGTGCCAGCAGCCCCCGGACAGGGCACACCGGGGAGCTGTTTTTT.

The rearrangement uses TRBV9 and TRBJ1-1; no clear D gene. V lost 4 bases and J lost 0, with 13 bases in between. The CDR3 has 15 residues. From germline, CDR1 is SGDLS and CDR2 YYNGEE. The CDR3 is CASSPTGQLNTEAFF. CDR3 in DNA: TGTGCCAGCAGCCCAACGGGTCAACTGAACACTGAAGCTTTCTTT.

Only a few counts were recorded for this clone. The V and J genes are TRBV15 and TRBJ1-3; tentative D call: TRBD1 (5 bases). The CDR3 is 14 amino acids. From germline, CDR1 is LNHNV and CDR2 YYDKDF (reference sequence). Trimming took 5 bases from V and 1 from J, leaving 9 bases between them. DNA for the CDR3: TGTGCCACCAGCGCCCGGACATCTGGAAACACCATATATTTT. This gives the protein CATSARTSGNTIYF. Variable domain in full (rest from reference TRBV15 and TRBJ1-3): DAMVIQNPRYQVTQFGKPVTLSCSQTLNHNVMYWYQQKSSQAPKLLFHYYDKDFNNEADTPDNFQSRRPNTSFCFLDIRSPGLGDTAMYLCATSARTSGNTIYFGEGSWLTVV.

This clone appeared a few times. The chain carries TRBV28 and TRBJ2-3; 8 nucleotides match TRBD2. This CDR3 region has 14 residues. Per the germline V gene, CDR1 is MDHEN and CDR2 is SYDVKM. Trimming removed 8 bases from V and 2 bases from J; junction bases left unmatched: 6. The CDR3 DNA reads as TGTGCCAGCGCGGCGGGAGGATTCACAGATACGCAGTATTTT. Protein product: CASAAGGFTDTQYF.

The V gene is TRBV4-3, the J gene TRBJ1-5; D is ambiguous. Germline V gene sequence: CDR1 LGHNA, CDR2 YSLEER. The ends were cut back, 1 base at V and 6 bases at J, with 10 bases in the middle. The CDR3 is 14 amino acids. The CDR3 here is CASSQGRVGQPQHF. As DNA, the CDR3 is TGCGCCAGCAGCCAAGGCCGGGTCGGTCAGCCCCAGCATTTT.

This chain's CDR3 is CASSRGQGNDYGYTF. The CDR3, as DNA: TGTGCCAGCAGCCGGGGACAGGGTAATGACTATGGCTACACCTTC. The chain uses TRBV5-4 and TRBJ1-2; 9 bases are a match to TRBD1. The germline V gene encodes CDR1 SGHNT and CDR2 YYREEE (reference sequence). This CDR3 contains 15 residues. V dropped 4 bases and J dropped 3; count of bases not matched to a gene: 7.

This sequence joins TRBV18 and TRBJ1-2; the match to TRBD1 covers 10 bases. Germline V gene lookup returns CDR1 KGHSH and CDR2 LQKENI. The CDR3 is made up of 15 amino acids. V was pared by 3 bases and J by 5 bases, with 6 bases of the junction left unmatched. The CDR3 loop is CASSPRDRGMYGYTF. The CDR3 nucleotides read TGTGCCAGCTCACCCCGGGACAGGGGTATGTATGGCTACACCTTC.

The gene calls are TRBV19 and TRBJ2-1, with TRBD1 identical over 7 bases. V lost 3 bases, J lost 9 bases, and 8 bases stayed unmatched. The CDR3 has 14 residues. Per the germline V gene, CDR1 is LNHDA and CDR2 is SQIVND (reference sequence). CDR3 sequence reads: CASSIHRGTGEQFF. CDR3 DNA: TGTGCCAGTAGTATCCACAGGGGTACGGGTGAGCAGTTCTTC.

This clone was seen more than once but under ten times. The rearrangement uses TRBV28 and TRBJ2-1; 7 bases agree with TRBD2. V shed 5 bases and J 1 base; nucleotides not matched to a gene: 8. This CDR3 has 16 residues. Germline CDR1 MDHEN, CDR2 SYDVKM. CDR3 DNA sequence: TGTGCCAGCAGTGGGGGGGACTCACTTTCCTACAATGAGCAGTTCTTC. Protein: CASSGGDSLSYNEQFF.

This sequence joins TRBV18 and TRBJ2-5; 11 bases are shared with TRBD2. V dropped 3 bases and J dropped 2; count of bases not matched to a gene: 8. From germline, CDR1 is KGHSH and CDR2 LQKENI. This CDR3 contains 17 residues. The CDR3 region is CASSPGRGLAGQETQYF. Here the CDR3 DNA reads TGTGCCAGCTCACCGGGGAGAGGACTAGCGGGTCAAGAGACCCAGTACTTC.

The rearrangement links TRBV5-1 to TRBJ2-7; 8 bases line up with TRBD1. Looked up from germline, CDR1 is SGHRS and CDR2 is YFSETQ. This CDR3 is 17 amino acids long. With 4 bases clipped from V and 2 bases from J, the junction kept 14 bases outside the gene matches. The DNA for the CDR3 is TGCGCCAGCAGCGCCCGATGGACAGGGAGTCCCCCCTACGAGCAGTACTTC. It encodes CASSARWTGSPPYEQYF.

The J gene is TRBJ1-6, the V gene TRBV9; D gene unclear. Per germline, CDR1 SGDLS and CDR2 YYNGEE. This CDR3 spans 13 amino acids. Trimming took 4 bases from V and 8 from J, leaving 10 bases between them. The CDR3, as DNA: TGTGCCAGCAGCCCGCGCCCGGATTCACCCCTCCACTTT. This sequence encodes CASSPRPDSPLHF.

This clone was observed a handful of times. The gene calls are TRBV11-3 and TRBJ2-5; 9 nucleotides agree with TRBD1. The CDR3 extends over 14 amino acids. J lost 5 bases, V lost 5 bases, and 6 bases had no gene match. Germline V gives CDR1 SGHNT, CDR2 YENEEA. CDR3 in DNA: TGTGCCAGCAGCCCACGGACAGGGGTCGAGACCCAGTACTTC. This codes for CASSPRTGVETQYF. The whole variable domain, filled in from reference TRBV11-3 and TRBJ2-5, reads EAGVVQSPRYKIIEKKQPVAFWCNPISGHNTLYWYLQNLGQGPELLIRYENEEAVDDSQLPKDRFSAERLKGVDSTLKIQPAELGDSAVYLCASSPRTGVETQYFGPGTRLLVL.

CDR3 amino acids: CASSVEGLQNTQYF. The CDR3 bases are TGTGCCAGCAGCGTAGAGGGACTTCAGAATACGCAGTATTTT. The gene calls are TRBV9 and TRBJ2-3; maybe TRBD2 (6 bases). CDR3 size: 14 residues. The germline V gene encodes CDR1 SGDLS and CDR2 YYNGEE. Trimming shortened V by 0 bases and J by 7 bases, and 12 bases separated the two germline ends.

Concerning this clone itself: At the DNA level, this CDR3 is encoded by other sequences in the same sample as well. This sequence joins TRBV7-3 and TRBJ2-2, with 10 nucleotides matching TRBD2. Looked up from germline, CDR1 is SGHTA and CDR2 is FQGTGA. The CDR3 length is 14 residues. Trimming took 2 bases from V and 6 from J; bases not matched to a gene: 0. CDR3: CASSLGTSAGELFF. DNA of the CDR3: TGTGCCAGCAGCTTAGGGACTAGCGCCGGGGAGCTGTTTTTT.

The genes are TRBV4-3 and TRBJ2-1; 8 nucleotides match TRBD2. Germline lookup yields CDR1 LGHNA and CDR2 YSLEER. V trimming: 1 base; J trimming: 4 bases; junction bases outside the gene matches: 3. CDR3 length: 15 residues. This CDR3 reads CASSQALAAYNEQFF. CDR3 bases: TGCGCCAGCAGCCAAGCACTAGCGGCTTACAATGAGCAGTTCTTC.

Details on this clone: Other DNA sequences in this sample translate to the same CDR3. Here the CDR3 reads CASSSLTDTQYF. The CDR3 DNA is TGTGCCAGCAGTTCGCTAACAGATACGCAGTATTTT. The chain employs TRBV28 and TRBJ2-3, with D hard to call. The CDR3 is 12 residues long. CDR1 is MDHEN, CDR2 SYDVKM, per germline. V lost 4 bases, J lost 3 bases, and 5 bases lay in between.

The chain joins TRBV5-4 to TRBJ1-4, with 10 bases lining up with TRBD1. The CDR3 is 16 amino acids. V was clipped by 1 base and J by 3 bases; unmatched bases: 3. Germline V gives CDR1 SGHNT, CDR2 YYREEE (reference sequence). CDR3 DNA sequence: TGTGCCAGCAGCTTGAGGACAGGGGGTTCTAATGAAAAACTGTTTTTT. It specifies CASSLRTGGSNEKLFF.

This chain joins TRBV7-2 and TRBJ2-1; TRBD2 matches 9 bases. V dropped 1 base and J dropped 6; count of bases not matched to a gene: 4. The CDR3 contains 15 residues. Germline V gene data show CDR1 as SGHTA and CDR2 as FQGNSA. The CDR3, as DNA: TGTGCCAGCAGCTTAGTAAGCGGGGGGATCAATGAGCAGTTCTTC. It codes for CASSLVSGGINEQFF. Full variable domain (remainder filled in from reference TRBV7-2 and TRBJ2-1): GAGVSQSPSNKVTEKGKDVELRCDPISGHTALYWYRQSLGQGLEFLIYFQGNSAPDKSGLPSDRFSAERTGGSVSTLTIQRTQQEDSAVYLCASSLVSGGINEQFFGPGTRLTVL.

This clone occurred a few times. The V gene is TRBV5-1, the J gene TRBJ1-1, with D unclear. From germline, CDR1 is SGHRS and CDR2 YFSETQ. V lost 4 bases to trimming and J lost 3 bases, with 4 bases between them. The CDR3 runs to 11 residues. The DNA for the CDR3 is TGCGCCAGCAGCACGGACACTGAAGCTTTCTTT. It encodes CASSTDTEAFF. Full variable domain (outside the CDR3, taken from reference TRBV5-1 and TRBJ1-1): KAGVTQTPRYLIKTRGQQVTLSCSPISGHRSVSWYQQTPGQGLQFLFEYFSETQRNKGNFPGRFSGRQFSNSRSEMNVSTLELGDSALYLCASSTDTEAFFGQGTRLTVV.